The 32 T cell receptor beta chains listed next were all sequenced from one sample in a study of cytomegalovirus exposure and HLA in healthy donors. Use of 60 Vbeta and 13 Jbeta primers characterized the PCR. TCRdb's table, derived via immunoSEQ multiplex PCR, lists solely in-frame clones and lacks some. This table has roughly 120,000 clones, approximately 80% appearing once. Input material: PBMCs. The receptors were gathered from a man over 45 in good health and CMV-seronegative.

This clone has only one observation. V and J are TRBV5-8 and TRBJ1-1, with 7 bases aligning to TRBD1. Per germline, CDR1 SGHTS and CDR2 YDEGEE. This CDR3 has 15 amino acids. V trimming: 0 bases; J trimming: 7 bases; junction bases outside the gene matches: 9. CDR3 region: CASSLGGGSGIEAFF. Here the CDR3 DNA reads TGTGCCAGCAGCTTGGGAGGGGGCTCAGGCATTGAAGCTTTCTTT.

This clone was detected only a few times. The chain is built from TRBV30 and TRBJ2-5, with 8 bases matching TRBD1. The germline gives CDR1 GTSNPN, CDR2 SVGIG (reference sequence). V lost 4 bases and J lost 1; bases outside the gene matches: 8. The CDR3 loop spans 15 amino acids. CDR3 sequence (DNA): TGTGCCTGGACTGGCGGACAGGGTTTCCAAGAGACCCAGTACTTC. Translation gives CAWTGGQGFQETQYF.

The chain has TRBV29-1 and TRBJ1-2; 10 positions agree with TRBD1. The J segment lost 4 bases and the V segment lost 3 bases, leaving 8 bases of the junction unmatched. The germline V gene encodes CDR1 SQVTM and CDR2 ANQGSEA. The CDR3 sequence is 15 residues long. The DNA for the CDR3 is TGCAGCGTTGAGAGACAGGGGGCATTTATCTATGGCTACACCTTC. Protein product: CSVERQGAFIYGYTF.

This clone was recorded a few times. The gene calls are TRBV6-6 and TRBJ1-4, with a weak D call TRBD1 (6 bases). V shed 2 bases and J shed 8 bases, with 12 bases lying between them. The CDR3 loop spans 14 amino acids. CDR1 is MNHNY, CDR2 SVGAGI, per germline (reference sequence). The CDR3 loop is CASSYAGAGEKLFF. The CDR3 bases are TGTGCCAGCAGTTACGCGGGGGCAGGAGAAAAACTGTTTTTT.

As DNA, the CDR3 is TGTGCCAGCAGCTCGCCCTTGCAGGAGACCCAGTACTTC. As protein: CASSSPLQETQYF. The V gene is TRBV5-4, the J gene TRBJ2-5; D gene uncertain. Germline V gene sequence: CDR1 SGHNT, CDR2 YYREEE (reference sequence). This CDR3 has 13 amino acids. Trimming stripped 3 bases from V and 5 bases from J, with 11 bases between.

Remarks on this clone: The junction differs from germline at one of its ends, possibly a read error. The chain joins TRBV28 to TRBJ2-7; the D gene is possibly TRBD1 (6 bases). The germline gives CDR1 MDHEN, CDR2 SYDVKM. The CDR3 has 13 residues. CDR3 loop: CASSGGRGVSADF. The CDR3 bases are TGTGCCAGCAGTGGGGGCCGAGGGGTGAGCGCTGACTTC.

Here the CDR3 DNA reads TGTGCCAGCAGTTTAAGCGGCCAAGCCTCCTATGGCTACACCTTC. Translation: CASSLSGQASYGYTF. This chain links TRBV28 with TRBJ1-2; D gene uncertain. Looked up from germline, CDR1 is MDHEN and CDR2 is SYDVKM. This CDR3 spans 15 amino acids. V shed 2 bases and J shed 4 bases, with 14 bases lying between them.

In DNA, the CDR3 is TGTGCCAGCAGCTTACAGGGCTTCCAAGAGACCCAGTACTTC. Amino acid sequence: CASSLQGFQETQYF. The J gene is TRBJ2-5, the V gene TRBV7-9, with D maybe TRBD1 (5 bases). In germline, CDR1 is SEHNR, CDR2 FQNEAQ (reference sequence). V was trimmed by 2 bases and J by 1 base, leaving 8 bases between them. The CDR3 is 14 amino acids. The complete variable domain, with remaining parts taken from reference TRBV7-9 and TRBJ2-5, reads DTGVSQNPRHKITKRGQNVTFRCDPISEHNRLYWYRQTLGQGPEFLTYFQNEAQLEKSRLLSDRFSAERPKGSFSTLEIQRTEQGDSAMYLCASSLQGFQETQYFGPGTRLLVL.

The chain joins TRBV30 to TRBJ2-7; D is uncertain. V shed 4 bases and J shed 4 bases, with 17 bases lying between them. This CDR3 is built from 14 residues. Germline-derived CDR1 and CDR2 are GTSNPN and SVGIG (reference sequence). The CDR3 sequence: CAWTKQNREYEQYF. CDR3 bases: TGTGCCTGGACGAAACAAAACAGAGAGTACGAGCAGTACTTC.

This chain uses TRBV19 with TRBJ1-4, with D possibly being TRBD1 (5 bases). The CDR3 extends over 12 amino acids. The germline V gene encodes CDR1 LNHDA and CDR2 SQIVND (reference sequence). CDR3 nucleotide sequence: TGTGCGGCAGGGTGGTCGAATGAAAAACTGTTTTTT. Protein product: CAAGWSNEKLFF.

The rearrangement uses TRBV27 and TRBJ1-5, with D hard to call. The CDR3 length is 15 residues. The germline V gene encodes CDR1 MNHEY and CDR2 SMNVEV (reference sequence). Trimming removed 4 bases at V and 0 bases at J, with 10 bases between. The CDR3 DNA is TGTGCCAGCAGTTCCAGTAAACATAGCAATCAGCCCCAGCATTTT. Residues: CASSSSKHSNQPQHF.

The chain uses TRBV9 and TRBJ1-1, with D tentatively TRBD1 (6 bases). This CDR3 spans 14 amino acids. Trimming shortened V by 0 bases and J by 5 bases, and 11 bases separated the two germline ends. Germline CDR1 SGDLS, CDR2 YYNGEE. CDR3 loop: CASSVAGGRTEAFF. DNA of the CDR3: TGTGCCAGCAGCGTAGCCGGGGGGCGGACTGAAGCTTTCTTT.

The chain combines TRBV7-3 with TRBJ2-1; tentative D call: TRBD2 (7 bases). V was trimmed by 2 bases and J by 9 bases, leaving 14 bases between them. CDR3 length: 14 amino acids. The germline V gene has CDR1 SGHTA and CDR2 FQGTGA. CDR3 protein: CASSLAGAGGEQFF. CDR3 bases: TGTGCCAGCAGCTTAGCGGGGGCCGGCGGTGAGCAGTTCTTC.

The DNA of the CDR3 is TGTGCCATCAGTGAGTCGACGCCAGGGGGCGGAAGAAACAATCAGCCCCAGCATTTT. Its protein is CAISESTPGGGRNNQPQHF. This chain connects TRBV10-3 to TRBJ1-5, with TRBD1 matching over 8 bases. The V segment lost 0 bases and the J segment 3 bases; nucleotides outside the gene matches: 13. The CDR3 is made up of 19 amino acids. In germline, CDR1 is ENHRY, CDR2 SYGVKD.

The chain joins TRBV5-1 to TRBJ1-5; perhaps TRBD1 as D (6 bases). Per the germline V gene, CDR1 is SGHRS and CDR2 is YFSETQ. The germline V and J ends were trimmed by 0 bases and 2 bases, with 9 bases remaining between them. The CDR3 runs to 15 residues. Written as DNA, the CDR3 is TGCGCCAGCAGCTTGGGGTACAGGGGCAATCAGCCCCAGCATTTT. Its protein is CASSLGYRGNQPQHF.

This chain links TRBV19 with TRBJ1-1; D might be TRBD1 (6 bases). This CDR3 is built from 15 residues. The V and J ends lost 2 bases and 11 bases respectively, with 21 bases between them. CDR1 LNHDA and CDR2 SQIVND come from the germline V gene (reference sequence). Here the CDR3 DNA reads TGTGCCAGTAGTATATCGGGGGGGCGCGAGGGTAGGGCTTTCTTT. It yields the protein CASSISGGREGRAFF.

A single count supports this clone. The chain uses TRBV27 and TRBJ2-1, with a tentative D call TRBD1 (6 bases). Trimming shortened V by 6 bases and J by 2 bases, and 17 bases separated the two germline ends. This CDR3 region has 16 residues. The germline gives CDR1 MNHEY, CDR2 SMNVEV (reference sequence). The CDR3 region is CASSRSPGHPYNEQFF. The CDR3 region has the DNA TGTGCCAGCAGCCGATCCCCGGGACATCCCTACAATGAGCAGTTCTTC.

The CDR3 coding sequence is TGTGCCAGCAGTTTTAGGGACAGGAAGGCGGGGGTGAATGAGCAGTTCTTC. It codes for CASSFRDRKAGVNEQFF. The V call is TRBV28, the J call TRBJ2-1, with a weak D call TRBD1 (8 bases). The length of the CDR3 is 17 residues. The V and J ends lost 3 bases and 7 bases respectively, with 22 bases between them. The V gene's germline CDR1 is MDHEN and CDR2 SYDVKM.

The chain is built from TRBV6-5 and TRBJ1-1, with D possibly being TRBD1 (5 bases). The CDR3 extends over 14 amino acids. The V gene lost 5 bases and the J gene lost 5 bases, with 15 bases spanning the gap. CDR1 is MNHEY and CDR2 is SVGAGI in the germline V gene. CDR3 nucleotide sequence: TGTGCCAGCAGTGCCTCAGGGCTAGGGACTGAAGCTTTCTTT. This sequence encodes CASSASGLGTEAFF.

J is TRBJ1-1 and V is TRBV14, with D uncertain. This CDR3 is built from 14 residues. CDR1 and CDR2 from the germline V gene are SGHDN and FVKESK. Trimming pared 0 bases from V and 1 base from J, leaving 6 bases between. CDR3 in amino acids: CASSQDGGNTEAFF. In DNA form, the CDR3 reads TGTGCCAGCAGCCAAGACGGAGGGAACACTGAAGCTTTCTTT.

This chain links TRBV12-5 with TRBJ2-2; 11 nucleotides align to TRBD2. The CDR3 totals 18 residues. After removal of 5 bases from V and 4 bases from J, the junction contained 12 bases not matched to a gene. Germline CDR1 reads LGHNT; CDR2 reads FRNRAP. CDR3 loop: CASGLTDSGTSGTGELFF. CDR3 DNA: TGTGCTAGTGGTCTGACCGACTCCGGGACTAGCGGCACCGGGGAGCTGTTTTTT.

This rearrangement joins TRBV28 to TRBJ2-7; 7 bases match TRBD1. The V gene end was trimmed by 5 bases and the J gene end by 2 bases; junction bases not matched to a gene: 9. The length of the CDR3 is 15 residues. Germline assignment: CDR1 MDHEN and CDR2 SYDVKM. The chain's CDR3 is CASSGPTGRTYEQYF. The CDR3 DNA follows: TGTGCCAGCAGTGGCCCGACAGGGCGGACCTACGAGCAGTACTTC.

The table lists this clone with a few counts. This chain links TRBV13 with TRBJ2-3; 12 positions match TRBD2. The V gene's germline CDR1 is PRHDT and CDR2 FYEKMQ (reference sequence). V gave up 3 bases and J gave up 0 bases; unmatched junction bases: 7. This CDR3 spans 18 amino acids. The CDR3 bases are TGTGCCAGCAGCTTGCTAGCGGGGGGGTTCTTTAGCACAGATACGCAGTATTTT. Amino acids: CASSLLAGGFFSTDTQYF.

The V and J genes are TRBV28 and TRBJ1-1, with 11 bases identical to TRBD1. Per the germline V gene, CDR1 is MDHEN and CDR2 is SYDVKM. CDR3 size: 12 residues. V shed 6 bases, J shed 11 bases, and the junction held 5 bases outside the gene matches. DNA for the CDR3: TGTGCCAGCAGAAAGGACAGGGGGCAGGCTTTCTTT. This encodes CASRKDRGQAFF.

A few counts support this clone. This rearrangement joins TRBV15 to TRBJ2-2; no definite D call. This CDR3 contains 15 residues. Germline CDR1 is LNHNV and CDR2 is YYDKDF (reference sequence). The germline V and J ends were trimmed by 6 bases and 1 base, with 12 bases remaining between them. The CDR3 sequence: CATRATDLNTGELFF. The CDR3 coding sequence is TGTGCCACCAGGGCAACAGACCTGAACACCGGGGAGCTGTTTTTT.

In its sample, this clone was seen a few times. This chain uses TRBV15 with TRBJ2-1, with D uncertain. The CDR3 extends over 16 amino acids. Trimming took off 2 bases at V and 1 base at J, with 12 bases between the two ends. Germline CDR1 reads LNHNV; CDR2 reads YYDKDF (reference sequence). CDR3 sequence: CATSRSPPRSYNEQFF. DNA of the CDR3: TGTGCCACCAGCAGATCCCCCCCTAGGTCCTACAATGAGCAGTTCTTC. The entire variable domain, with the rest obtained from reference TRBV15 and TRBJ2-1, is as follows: DAMVIQNPRYQVTQFGKPVTLSCSQTLNHNVMYWYQQKSSQAPKLLFHYYDKDFNNEADTPDNFQSRRPNTSFCFLDIRSPGLGDTAMYLCATSRSPPRSYNEQFFGPGTRLTVL.

The CDR3 spells CASSQAYEQYF. CDR3 DNA: TGTGCCAGCAGTCAGGCCTACGAGCAGTACTTC. This chain links TRBV27 with TRBJ2-7; D is unresolved. Trimming removed 5 bases at V and 2 bases at J, with 4 bases between. The CDR3 spans 11 residues. Germline V CDR1 and CDR2: MNHEY, SMNVEV (reference sequence).

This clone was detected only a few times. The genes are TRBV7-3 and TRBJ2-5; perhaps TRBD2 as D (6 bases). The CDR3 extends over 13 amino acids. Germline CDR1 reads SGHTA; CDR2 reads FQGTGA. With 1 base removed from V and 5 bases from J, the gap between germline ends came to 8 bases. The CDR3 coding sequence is TGTGCCAGCAGCTTAAGTGGGAGGGAGACCCAGTACTTC. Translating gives CASSLSGRETQYF.

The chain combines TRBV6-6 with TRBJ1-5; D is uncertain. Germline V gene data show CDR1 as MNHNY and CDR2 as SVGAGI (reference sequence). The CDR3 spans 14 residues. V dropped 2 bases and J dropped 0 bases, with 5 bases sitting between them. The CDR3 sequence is CASSYHSSNQPQHF. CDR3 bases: TGTGCCAGCAGTTACCACAGTAGCAATCAGCCCCAGCATTTT.

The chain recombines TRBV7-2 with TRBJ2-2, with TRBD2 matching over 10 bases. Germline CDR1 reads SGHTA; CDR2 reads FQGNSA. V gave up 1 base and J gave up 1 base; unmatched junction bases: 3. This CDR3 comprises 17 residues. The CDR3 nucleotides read TGTGCCAGCAGCTTAGGCCCTAGCGGGAGGAACACCGGGGAGCTGTTTTTT. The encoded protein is CASSLGPSGRNTGELFF.

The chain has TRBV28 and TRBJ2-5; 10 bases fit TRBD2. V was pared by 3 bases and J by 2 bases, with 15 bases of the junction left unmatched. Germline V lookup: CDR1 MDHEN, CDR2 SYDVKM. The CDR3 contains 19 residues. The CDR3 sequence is CASSLEEVGAGGRQETQYF. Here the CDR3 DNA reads TGTGCCAGCAGTTTGGAGGAAGTCGGAGCGGGAGGGAGACAAGAGACCCAGTACTTC.

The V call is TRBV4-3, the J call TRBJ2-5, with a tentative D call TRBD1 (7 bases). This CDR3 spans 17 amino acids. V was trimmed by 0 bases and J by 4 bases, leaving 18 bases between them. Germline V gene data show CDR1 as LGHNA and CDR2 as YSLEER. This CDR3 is CASSQESSGGWLETQYF. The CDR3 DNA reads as TGCGCCAGCAGCCAAGAGAGCTCAGGGGGGTGGTTAGAGACCCAGTACTTC.